Below are 14 T cell receptor beta chains sequenced from a single sample in a study of blood T cell repertoires in COVID-19. The assay was immunoSEQ multiplex PCR, and TCRdb's table has in-frame clones only and misses some. The sample lists 430,000 or so clones; around nine tenths were seen once. Sequencing was performed on PBMCs or T cells enriched from blood (not recorded which). The receptors derive from a young woman who had been exposed to COVID-19.

This clone was seen a single time. CDR3 region: CASSFQGAFSAAGELFF. DNA of the CDR3: TGTGCCAGCAGCTTCCAGGGGGCGTTCAGTGCAGCCGGGGAGCTGTTTTTT. V usage is TRBV7-2 and J usage is TRBJ2-2; 8 nucleotides align to TRBD1. V lost 3 bases and J lost 6; bases outside the gene matches: 12. The CDR3 extends over 17 amino acids. Germline V lookup: CDR1 SGHTA, CDR2 FQGNSA.

A few counts support this clone. The rearrangement joins TRBV24-1 to TRBJ1-4; 8 bases map to TRBD1. CDR3 length: 15 residues. Germline V CDR1 and CDR2: KGHDR, SFDVKD. With 3 bases clipped from V and 7 bases from J, the junction kept 6 bases outside the gene matches. The CDR3 coding sequence is TGTGCCACCAGTGATGGGGGCACAGGGGGTGAAAAACTGTTTTTT. Amino acids: CATSDGGTGGEKLFF.

This chain connects TRBV4-1 to TRBJ1-4; possible D gene TRBD1, 5 bases. In germline, CDR1 is MGHRA, CDR2 YSYEKL. This CDR3 spans 17 amino acids. Trimming took 2 bases from V and 0 from J, leaving 13 bases between them. In DNA form, the CDR3 reads TGCGCCAGCAGCCAAAAGCCCCGGGGGGCAACTAATGAAAAACTGTTTTTT. Translation gives CASSQKPRGATNEKLFF.

The genes are TRBV2 and TRBJ2-5; no clear D. The V end was cut by 7 bases, the J end by 4 bases, with 10 bases between. CDR1 and CDR2 (germline): SNHLY, FYNNEI. The CDR3 runs 12 residues. CDR3 coding DNA: TGTGCCAGCACGGTATTGAGAGAGACCCAGTACTTC. Translation gives CASTVLRETQYF.

The rearrangement joins TRBV19 to TRBJ2-5; D unresolved. Trimming took 4 bases from V and 0 from J, leaving 9 bases between them. CDR1 LNHDA and CDR2 SQIVND come from the germline V gene (reference sequence). The CDR3 runs 14 residues. CDR3 protein: CASSRKEYQETQYF. The CDR3 DNA follows: TGTGCCAGTAGTAGAAAGGAGTACCAAGAGACCCAGTACTTC.

This clone was seen just once. The chain employs TRBV19 and TRBJ2-1; TRBD2 is a possible D gene (5 bases). The CDR3 sequence is 15 residues long. CDR1 and CDR2 from the germline V gene are LNHDA and SQIVND (reference sequence). V gave up 0 bases and J gave up 8 bases, with 14 bases separating them. DNA of the CDR3: TGTGCCAGTAGTATAGATAGGAGTGTGAGGGATGAGCAGTTCTTC. Protein sequence: CASSIDRSVRDEQFF.

This clone was detected only once. This sequence joins TRBV9 and TRBJ2-2, with TRBD2 identical over 7 bases. The trim removed 0 bases at V and 4 bases at J, leaving 3 bases unmatched. CDR1 and CDR2 (germline): SGDLS, YYNGEE. The CDR3 has 15 amino acids. CDR3 coding DNA: TGTGCCAGCAGCGTAGTCCAGCGGGGCACCGGGGAGCTGTTTTTT. Its protein product is CASSVVQRGTGELFF.

The chain combines TRBV10-2 with TRBJ2-1; TRBD2 agrees at 7 bases. The CDR3 runs 17 residues. Germline V lookup: CDR1 WSHSY, CDR2 SAAADI. The V segment lost 0 bases and the J segment 2 bases; nucleotides outside the gene matches: 7. In DNA form, the CDR3 reads TGCGCCAGCAGTGAGTCGAAGGGCGGGAGCACCTACAATGAGCAGTTCTTC. The encoded protein is CASSESKGGSTYNEQFF.

This chain links TRBV7-2 with TRBJ2-1; 8 bases are a match to TRBD2. CDR3 size: 14 residues. V trimming: 4 bases; J trimming: 8 bases; junction bases outside the gene matches: 7. Germline loops: CDR1 SGHTA, CDR2 FQGNSA. This CDR3 is CASSSGTRAHEQFF. CDR3 sequence (DNA): TGTGCCAGCAGCTCCGGGACTAGGGCCCATGAGCAGTTCTTC.

The genes are TRBV5-1 and TRBJ2-6, with D perhaps TRBD1 (5 bases). V was cut by 0 bases and J by 4 bases, with 11 bases left in between. Germline V gene data show CDR1 as SGHRS and CDR2 as YFSETQ. This CDR3 is 16 amino acids long. The CDR3 here is CASSLEKGEGANVLTF. The CDR3 coding sequence is TGCGCCAGCAGCTTGGAAAAAGGGGAAGGGGCCAACGTCCTGACTTTC.

The CDR3 coding sequence is TGTGCCAGCAGCTTAGTGACAGGCAACTCTGGAAACACCATATATTTT. It codes for CASSLVTGNSGNTIYF. V usage is TRBV7-6 and J usage is TRBJ1-3, with a tentative D call TRBD1 (6 bases). The length of the CDR3 is 16 residues. CDR1 is SGHVS, CDR2 FNYEAQ, per germline. V lost 1 base, J lost 0 bases, and 10 bases lay in between.

This rearrangement joins TRBV10-2 to TRBJ1-2, with D possibly TRBD1 on 6 matching bases. V gave up 8 bases and J gave up 2 bases, with 12 bases separating them. CDR1 WSHSY and CDR2 SAAADI come from the germline V gene. The CDR3 is made up of 13 amino acids. The CDR3 protein is CASGTGLNYGYTF. In nucleotides, the CDR3 is TGCGCCAGCGGCACAGGGTTGAACTATGGCTACACCTTC.

The rearrangement joins TRBV21-1 to TRBJ1-4. TRBV21-1 is labeled a pseudogene. The CDR3 is 15 residues long. This CDR3 is CASSSHSRWYEKLFF. Written as DNA, the CDR3 is TGTGCCAGCAGCTCCCACTCGAGGTGGTACGAAAAACTGTTTTTT.

J is TRBJ2-3 and V is TRBV4-2; 7 bases align to TRBD2. The V gene end was trimmed by 4 bases and the J gene end by 5 bases; junction bases not matched to a gene: 15. In germline, CDR1 is LGHNA, CDR2 YNFKEQ. The length of the CDR3 is 17 residues. CDR3 sequence: CASSRTSAPRTEDTQYF. The CDR3, as DNA: TGTGCCAGCAGCCGCACTAGCGCCCCCCGCACGGAAGATACGCAGTATTTT.